These 25 T cell receptor beta chains originate from one sample sequenced in a study of blood T cell repertoires in COVID-19. The method was immunoSEQ multiplex PCR; TCRdb's version includes in-frame clones alone and lacks a portion of them. The table lists just over 300,000 clones, roughly 90% of them singletons. The sample was peripheral blood. Every receptor here comes from a woman under 40 with COVID-19, enrolled during active disease.

In this sample, this clone turned up once. The chain uses TRBV2 and TRBJ2-2, with D hard to call. V dropped 1 base and J dropped 6 bases, with 3 bases sitting between them. This CDR3 comprises 12 residues. Germline V gene sequence: CDR1 SNHLY, CDR2 FYNNEI. In nucleotides, the CDR3 is TGTGCCAGCAGTGAAGGGCCCGGGGAGCTGTTTTTT. The encoded protein is CASSEGPGELFF.

This rearrangement joins TRBV5-4 to TRBJ2-1, with 7 nucleotides matching TRBD1. Germline CDR1 and CDR2: SGHNT and YYREEE (reference sequence). The CDR3 consists of 14 residues. V was clipped by 3 bases and J by 8 bases; unmatched bases: 8. The CDR3 DNA is TGTGCCAGCAGCTCACGACAGGGTCAAGATGAGCAGTTCTTC. Its protein is CASSSRQGQDEQFF.

V usage is TRBV7-9 and J usage is TRBJ1-4, with D perhaps matching TRBD1 (5 bases). V lost 2 bases, J lost 0 bases, and 7 bases lay in between. In germline, CDR1 is SEHNR, CDR2 FQNEAQ (reference sequence). The CDR3 totals 15 residues. The CDR3 sequence: CASSLMDTTNEKLFF. The DNA for the CDR3 is TGTGCCAGCAGCTTAATGGACACAACTAATGAAAAACTGTTTTTT.

In this sample, this clone turned up once. The chain links TRBV11-2 to TRBJ1-6; TRBD1 matches at 7 bases. The germline CDR1 and CDR2 sequences are SGHAT and FQNNGV. CDR3 length: 14 amino acids. The V and J ends lost 2 bases and 11 bases, in that order; junction bases with no gene match: 6. This CDR3 is CASSLNQGGTPLHF. As DNA, the CDR3 is TGTGCCAGCAGCTTAAATCAGGGGGGTACACCCCTCCACTTT.

The genes are TRBV12-3 or TRBV12-4 and TRBJ1-1; D remains ambiguous. Trimming removed 4 bases from V and 1 base from J, with 7 bases in between. There are 13 residues in the CDR3. This chain's CDR3 is CASSWAENTEAFF. The CDR3 nucleotides are TGTGCCAGCAGTTGGGCCGAGAACACTGAAGCTTTCTTT.

This sequence joins TRBV7-8 and TRBJ1-4; TRBD1 matches 10 bases. Germline V lookup: CDR1 SGHVS, CDR2 FQNEAQ. This CDR3 has 15 amino acids. J lost 8 bases, V lost 3 bases, and 6 bases had no gene match. CDR3 DNA: TGTGCCAGCAGCTTCCAGCCGGGACAGGGGGAAAAACTGTTTTTT. Amino acids: CASSFQPGQGEKLFF.

This clone is a singleton in its sample. The chain links TRBV4-1 to TRBJ2-1, with 11 bases that match TRBD2. This CDR3 is 18 amino acids long. The trim removed 0 bases at V and 1 base at J, leaving 5 bases unmatched. Per germline, CDR1 MGHRA and CDR2 YSYEKL. CDR3 sequence reads: CASSQEELAGASYNEQFF. Here the CDR3 DNA reads TGCGCCAGCAGCCAAGAAGAACTAGCGGGGGCGTCCTACAATGAGCAGTTCTTC.

The gene calls are TRBV7-2 and TRBJ1-4, with 8 bases aligning to TRBD1. This CDR3 contains 14 residues. J lost 8 bases, V lost 1 base, and 3 bases had no gene match. Germline V gene data show CDR1 as SGHTA and CDR2 as FQGNSA. Here the CDR3 reads CASSLGQGYEKLFF. DNA for the CDR3: TGTGCCAGCAGCTTAGGACAGGGGTACGAAAAACTGTTTTTT. Together with reference TRBV7-2 and TRBJ1-4, the CDR3 gives the full variable domain: GAGVSQSPSNKVTEKGKDVELRCDPISGHTALYWYRQSLGQGLEFLIYFQGNSAPDKSGLPSDRFSAERTGGSVSTLTIQRTQQEDSAVYLCASSLGQGYEKLFFGSGTQLSVL.

V and J are TRBV5-1 and TRBJ2-2; 11 bases are a match to TRBD2. The CDR3 contains 16 residues. Unmatched junction bases numbered 5, after V lost 4 bases and J lost 3 bases. Per germline, CDR1 SGHRS and CDR2 YFSETQ. CDR3 nucleotide sequence: TGCGCCAGCAGCGACATAGCGGGGGGGCACACCGGGGAGCTGTTTTTT. Its translation: CASSDIAGGHTGELFF.

The chain carries TRBV5-1 and TRBJ2-1, with TRBD1 as a possible D gene (6 bases). Germline V lookup: CDR1 SGHRS, CDR2 YFSETQ. This CDR3 contains 14 residues. The V end was cut by 4 bases, the J end by 0 bases, with 8 bases between. The CDR3 nucleotides are TGCGCCAGCAGCCAAGGGGGCTCCTACAATGAGCAGTTCTTC. This codes for CASSQGGSYNEQFF.

The gene calls are TRBV12-3 or TRBV12-4 and TRBJ1-5; D remains unclear. The CDR3 runs to 13 residues. Trimming pared 4 bases from V and 0 bases from J, leaving 4 bases between. CDR3 nucleotide sequence: TGTGCCAGCAGTTATAATAGCAATCAGCCCCAGCATTTT. This codes for CASSYNSNQPQHF.

This clone is a singleton in its sample. The chain links TRBV7-2 to TRBJ2-5, with 8 bases fitting TRBD1. The germline gives CDR1 SGHTA, CDR2 FQGNSA. The CDR3 totals 14 residues. V lost 3 bases to trimming and J lost 4 bases; unmatched junction nucleotides: 4. The CDR3 nucleotides read TGTGCCAGCAGCTTGGACAGGGTAGGAGAGACCCAGTACTTC. This gives the protein CASSLDRVGETQYF.

This clone was seen once. The rearrangement uses TRBV27 and TRBJ1-5, with a tentative D call TRBD1 (5 bases). This CDR3 spans 14 amino acids. Germline lookup yields CDR1 MNHEY and CDR2 SMNVEV (reference sequence). The ends were cut back, 8 bases at V and 1 base at J, with 12 bases in the middle. CDR3 coding DNA: TGTGCCAGCCGGGGGGTGGTCAGCAATCAGCCCCAGCATTTT. Translation gives CASRGVVSNQPQHF.

This chain uses TRBV10-3 with TRBJ1-6, with D possibly TRBD1 on 6 matching bases. Germline V gene sequence: CDR1 ENHRY, CDR2 SYGVKD. The V end was cut by 1 base, the J end by 2 bases, with 9 bases between. The CDR3 extends over 16 amino acids. In nucleotides, the CDR3 is TGTGCCATCAGTGAGTGGGGGCGTCCCTATAATTCACCCCTCCACTTT. The encoded protein is CAISEWGRPYNSPLHF.

CDR3 sequence reads: CASSLGTSNEQFF. In nucleotides, the CDR3 is TGTGCCAGCAGTTTAGGGACTAGCAATGAGCAGTTCTTC. The chain couples TRBV6-5 to TRBJ2-1; TRBD2 matches 8 bases. The junction had 2 bases not matched to a gene; V was cut back by 4 bases and J by 6 bases. This CDR3 has 13 amino acids. Germline V lookup: CDR1 MNHEY, CDR2 SVGAGI.

V usage is TRBV3-1 (or the pseudogene TRBV3-2) and J usage is TRBJ1-2, with D possibly being TRBD1 (6 bases). The CDR3 is 14 residues long. Trimming shortened V by 4 bases and J by 8 bases, and 17 bases separated the two germline ends. Germline CDR1 and CDR2: LGHDT and YNNKEL (reference sequence). The CDR3 nucleotides read TGTGCCAGCAGCCGAGCGCGGGGGGCGGGCGGCTACACCTTC. It translates to CASSRARGAGGYTF.

This clone was counted a few times. This chain uses TRBV9 with TRBJ1-2; the D gene is possibly TRBD1 (5 bases). Germline loops: CDR1 SGDLS, CDR2 YYNGEE. The germline V and J ends were trimmed by 0 bases and 4 bases, with 10 bases remaining between them. The CDR3 has 14 residues. The CDR3 DNA reads TGTGCCAGCAGCGTAGGGGGAGGGACCTATGGCTACACCTTC. Protein: CASSVGGGTYGYTF. The variable domain in full, with the rest retrieved from reference TRBV9 and TRBJ1-2, is DSGVTQTPKHLITATGQRVTLRCSPRSGDLSVYWYQQSLDQGLQFLIQYYNGEERAKGNILERFSAQQFPDLHSELNLSSLELGDSALYFCASSVGGGTYGYTFGSGTRLTVV.

This clone was counted once. The rearrangement links TRBV3-1 (or the pseudogene TRBV3-2) to TRBJ2-1; TRBD2 aligns across 11 bases. Germline V CDR1 and CDR2: LGHDT, YNNKEL (reference sequence). J lost 8 bases, V lost 1 base, and 4 bases had no gene match. This CDR3 spans 15 amino acids. The CDR3 DNA is TGTGCCAGCAGCCAAGGTTTAGCGGGGGGGGATGAGCAGTTCTTC. It yields the protein CASSQGLAGGDEQFF.

In this sample, this clone turned up a few times. V is TRBV2 and J is TRBJ2-1; 7 positions match TRBD2. V gave up 5 bases and J gave up 1 base; unmatched junction bases: 5. CDR1 is SNHLY, CDR2 FYNNEI, per germline. The CDR3 covers 15 residues. CDR3 in amino acids: CASSLSGESYNEQFF. CDR3 DNA sequence: TGTGCCAGCAGTCTCAGCGGGGAGTCCTACAATGAGCAGTTCTTC.

The rearrangement joins TRBV19 to TRBJ2-1, with 7 positions matching TRBD2. V lost 7 bases to trimming and J lost 8 bases; unmatched junction nucleotides: 14. From germline, CDR1 is LNHDA and CDR2 SQIVND (reference sequence). This CDR3 has 15 amino acids. The CDR3 loop is CASMVGTRTRHEQFF. The DNA for the CDR3 is TGTGCCAGTATGGTAGGGACCCGGACTAGGCATGAGCAGTTCTTC. Looking up the rest from reference TRBV19 and TRBJ2-1 gives the full variable domain: DGGITQSPKYLFRKEGQNVTLSCEQNLNHDAMYWYRQDPGQGLRLIYYSQIVNDFQKGDIAEGYSVSREKKESFPLTVTSAQKNPTAFYLCASMVGTRTRHEQFFGPGTRLTVL.

This clone was seen just once. The chain combines TRBV3-1 (or the pseudogene TRBV3-2) with TRBJ1-2; D ambiguous. The ends were cut back, 1 base at V and 6 bases at J, with 6 bases in the middle. CDR3 length: 12 residues. Germline values: CDR1 LGHDT, CDR2 YNNKEL (reference sequence). The DNA for the CDR3 is TGTGCCAGCAGCCAAGGCGGGAATGGCTACACCTTC. It encodes CASSQGGNGYTF.

This chain connects TRBV5-4 to TRBJ2-7; 7 bases agree with TRBD2. Germline V gene sequence: CDR1 SGHNT, CDR2 YYREEE (reference sequence). Losses at the gene ends were 4 bases for V and 6 bases for J; bases not matched to a gene: 13. The CDR3 is 15 residues long. The DNA for the CDR3 is TGTGCCAGCAGCCCAGCGGGGTTCGCTGCTACCGAGCAGTACTTC. It encodes CASSPAGFAATEQYF.

This chain uses TRBV6-5 with TRBJ1-5; a possible D gene is TRBD1 (5 bases). Trimming left V 6 bases short and J 4 bases short, with 10 bases between. CDR1 and CDR2 from the germline V gene are MNHEY and SVGAGI. The CDR3 loop spans 13 amino acids. The CDR3 nucleotides are TGTGCCAGCAGCGACAGACCAAATCAGCCCCAGCATTTT. Translating it yields CASSDRPNQPQHF.

The chain employs TRBV3-1 (or the pseudogene TRBV3-2) and TRBJ2-5, with 10 bases fitting TRBD2. The CDR3 is 17 amino acids. The ends lost 5 bases at V and 5 bases at J; junction bases unmatched: 14. Germline CDR1 and CDR2: LGHDT and YNNKEL (reference sequence). The chain's CDR3 is CASSDLQKSGGAETQYF. The CDR3 coding sequence is TGTGCCAGCAGCGACCTTCAAAAAAGCGGGGGGGCCGAGACCCAGTACTTC.

This chain connects TRBV6-5 to TRBJ1-1; D gene unclear. Trimming removed 5 bases from V and 6 bases from J, with 13 bases in between. This CDR3 spans 13 amino acids. Germline CDR1 is MNHEY and CDR2 is SVGAGI. The CDR3 nucleotides are TGTGCCAGCAGTATCGTCTGGGCCGCTGAAGCTTTCTTT. It specifies CASSIVWAAEAFF.